This TCR beta chain was documented in a study of cytomegalovirus exposure and HLA in healthy donors. This CDR3 region has 15 residues. Germline V gene lookup returns CDR1 LNHNV and CDR2 YYDKDF (reference sequence). Trimming at V came to 0 bases and at J to 4 bases, leaving 2 bases not matched to a gene. This clone occurred once. What it binds is unknown. The study's findings and limits: Likely technical artifact: a cluster of highly shared sequence variants.

Researchers ran the PCR with 60 Vbeta and 13 Jbeta primers. Profiling relied on immunoSEQ multiplex PCR, and the TCRdb table lists in-frame clones only, not all of them. The sample has more than 150,000 clones, more than 65% seen once. This clonotype was sampled from a girl aged 5-17 years in good health and CMV-seropositive. The J gene is TRBJ2-3, the V gene TRBV15; TRBD1 matches at 9 bases. Material for sequencing was PBMCs. DNA of the CDR3: TGTGCCACCAGCAGAGAAACAGGGGGCGCAGATACGCAGTATTTT. Protein: CATSRETGGADTQYF.